This T cell receptor beta chain was captured by sequencing in a study of T cell repertoires in cytomegalovirus infection. In the study overall: Both CMV infection and a matching HLA type were indicated by public TCR beta signatures. The study's findings and limits: Dominating the ex vivo response were HLA-C-restricted CMV-specific TCR beta clonotypes. CMV carriers with the relevant HLA were identified by cumulative public TCR beta family frequency.

TCRdb redid the calling of the reads with MiXCR, one entry per CDR3 protein. The sample contains about 450,000 distinct CDR3 sequences, approximately 31% of which appear only once. This clonotype was seen at least ten times. Its antigen is unknown. The TCR originated in a human donor in good health (CMV status not recorded). Some clones in this sample may be carry-over from other donors' samples. The sequenced material came from PBMCs.

The chain's CDR3 is CASNWAALSESTIYF. As DNA, the CDR3 is TGTGCCAGCAACTGGGCCGCTCTTTCAGAGAGCACCATATATTTT. The gene calls are TRBV12-3 or TRBV12-4 and TRBJ1-3; no firm D call. Trimming stripped 7 bases from V and 9 bases from J, with 22 bases between. The CDR3 covers 15 residues.